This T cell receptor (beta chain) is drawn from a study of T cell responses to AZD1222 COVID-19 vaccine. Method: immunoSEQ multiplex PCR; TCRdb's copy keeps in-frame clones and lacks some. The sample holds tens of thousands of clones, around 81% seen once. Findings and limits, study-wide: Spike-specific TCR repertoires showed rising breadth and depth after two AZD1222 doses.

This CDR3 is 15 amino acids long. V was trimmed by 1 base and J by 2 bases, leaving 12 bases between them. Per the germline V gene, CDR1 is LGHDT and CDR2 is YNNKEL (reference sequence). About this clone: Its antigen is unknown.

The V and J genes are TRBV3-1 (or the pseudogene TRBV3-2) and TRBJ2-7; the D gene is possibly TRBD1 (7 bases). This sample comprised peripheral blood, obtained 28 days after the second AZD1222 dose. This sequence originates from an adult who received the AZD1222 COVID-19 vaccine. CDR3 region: CASSQARGDTYEQYF. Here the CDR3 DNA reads TGTGCCAGCAGCCAAGCCAGGGGGGATACCTACGAGCAGTACTTC.